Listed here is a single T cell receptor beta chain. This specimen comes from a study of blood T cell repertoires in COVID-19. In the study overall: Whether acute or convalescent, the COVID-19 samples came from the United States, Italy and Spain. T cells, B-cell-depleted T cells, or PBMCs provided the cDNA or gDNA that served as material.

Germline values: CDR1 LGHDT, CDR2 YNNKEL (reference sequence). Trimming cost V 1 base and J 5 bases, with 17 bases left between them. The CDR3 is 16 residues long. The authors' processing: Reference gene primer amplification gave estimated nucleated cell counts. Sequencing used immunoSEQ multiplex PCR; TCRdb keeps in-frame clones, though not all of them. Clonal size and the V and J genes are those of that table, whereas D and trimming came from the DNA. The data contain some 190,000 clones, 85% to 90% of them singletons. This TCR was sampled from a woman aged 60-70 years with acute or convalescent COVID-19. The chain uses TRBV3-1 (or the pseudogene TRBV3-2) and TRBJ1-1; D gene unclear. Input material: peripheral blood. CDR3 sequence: CASSQGRQAWRTEAFF. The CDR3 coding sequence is TGTGCCAGCAGCCAAGGGAGGCAGGCGTGGAGGACTGAAGCTTTCTTT.